This T cell receptor (beta chain) was profiled in a study of blood T cell repertoires in COVID-19. This clone was recorded only once. TCRdb's table, derived via immunoSEQ multiplex PCR, lists solely in-frame clones and lacks some. The repertoire consists of fewer than 250,000 clones, with 88% occurring once and the leading ten covering 1.7%. Germline CDR1 and CDR2: SGHRS and YFSETQ. This CDR3 is 16 amino acids long. The trim removed 0 bases at V and 4 bases at J, leaving 9 bases unmatched. Sample: peripheral blood. This chain links TRBV5-1 with TRBJ1-2, with 7 bases identical to TRBD1. The clonotype originates from a man in his 70s with acute or convalescent COVID-19. The CDR3 reads CASSLESPGGIYGYTF. The CDR3 bases are TGCGCCAGCAGCTTGGAGAGTCCAGGGGGTATCTATGGCTACACCTTC.